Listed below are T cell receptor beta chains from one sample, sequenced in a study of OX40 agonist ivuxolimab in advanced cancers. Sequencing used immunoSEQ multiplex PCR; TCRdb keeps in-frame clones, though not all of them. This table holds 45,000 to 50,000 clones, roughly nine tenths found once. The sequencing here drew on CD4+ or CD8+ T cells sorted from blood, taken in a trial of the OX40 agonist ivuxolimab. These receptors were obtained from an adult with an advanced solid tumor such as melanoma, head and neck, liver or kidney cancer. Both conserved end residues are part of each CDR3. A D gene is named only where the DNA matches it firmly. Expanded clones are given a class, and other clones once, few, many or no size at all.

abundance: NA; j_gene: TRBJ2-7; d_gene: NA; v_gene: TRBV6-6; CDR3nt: TGTGCCAGCAAAGAGGCGTACGAGCAGTACTTC; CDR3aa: CASKEAYEQYF
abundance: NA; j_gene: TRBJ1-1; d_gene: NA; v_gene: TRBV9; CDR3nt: TGTGCCAGCAGCGGAAAACAGGGTATGAACACTGAAGCTTTCTTT; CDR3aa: CASSGKQGMNTEAFF
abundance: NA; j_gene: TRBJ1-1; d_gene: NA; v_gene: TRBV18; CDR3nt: TGTGCCAGCTCACCACTTACGGTGAACACTGAAGCTTTCTTT; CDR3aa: CASSPLTVNTEAFF
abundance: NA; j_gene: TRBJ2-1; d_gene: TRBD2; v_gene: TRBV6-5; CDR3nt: TGTGCCAGCAGTACGGGGGGGTTTAGGAATGAGCAGTTCTTC; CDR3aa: CASSTGGFRNEQFF
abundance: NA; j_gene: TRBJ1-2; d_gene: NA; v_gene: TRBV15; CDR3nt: TGTGCCACCAGCAGAGATATGGCCAAGGGCTATGGCTACACCTTC; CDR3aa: CATSRDMAKGYGYTF
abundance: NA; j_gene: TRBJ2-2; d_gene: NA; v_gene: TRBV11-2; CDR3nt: TGTGCCAGCAGCTCGATTATCGCGAACACCGGGGAGCTGTTTTTT; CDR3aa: CASSSIIANTGELFF
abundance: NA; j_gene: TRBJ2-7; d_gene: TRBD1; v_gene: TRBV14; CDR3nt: TGTGCCAGCAGCCAAGGGACAGGGGGTACCTACGAGCAGTACTTC; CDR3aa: CASSQGTGGTYEQYF
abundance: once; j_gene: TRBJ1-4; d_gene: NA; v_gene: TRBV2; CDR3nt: TGTGCCAGCAGTGAAGCGCTATGGACATGGGAAAAACTGTTTTTT; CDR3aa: CASSEALWTWEKLFF
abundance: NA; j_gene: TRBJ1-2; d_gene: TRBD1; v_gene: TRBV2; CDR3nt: TGTGCCAGCAGTGACAGGGGACAGGGCGGCGGCTACACCTTC; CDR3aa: CASSDRGQGGGYTF
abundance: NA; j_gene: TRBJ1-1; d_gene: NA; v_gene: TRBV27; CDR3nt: TGTGCCAGCAGTTTATCCGGTTTAGGGGTTGGGCTGAACACTGAAGCTTTCTTT; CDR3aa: CASSLSGLGVGLNTEAFF
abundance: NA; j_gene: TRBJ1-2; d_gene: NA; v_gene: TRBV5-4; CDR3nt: TGTGCCAGCAGCCCCCCCGGGGCAGCTAACTATGGCTACACCTTC; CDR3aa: CASSPPGAANYGYTF
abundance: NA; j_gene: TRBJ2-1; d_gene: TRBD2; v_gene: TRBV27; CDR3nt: TGTGCCAGCAGTTTCTCGTCTAGCGGTCGCAATGAGCAGTTCTTC; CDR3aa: CASSFSSSGRNEQFF
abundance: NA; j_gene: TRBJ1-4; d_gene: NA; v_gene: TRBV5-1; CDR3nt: TGCGCCAGCAGCTTGGAGGGCCTCGGGGCAACTAATGAAAAACTGTTTTTT; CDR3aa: CASSLEGLGATNEKLFF
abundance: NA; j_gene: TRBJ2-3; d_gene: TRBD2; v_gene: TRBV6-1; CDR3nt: TGTGCCAGCAGTCTTCCGGGGGGGGATACGCAGTATTTT; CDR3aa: CASSLPGGDTQYF
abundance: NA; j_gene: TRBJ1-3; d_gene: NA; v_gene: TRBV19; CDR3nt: TGTGCCAGCGCCAACAGGGATAGCTCTGGAAACACCATATATTTT; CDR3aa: CASANRDSSGNTIYF
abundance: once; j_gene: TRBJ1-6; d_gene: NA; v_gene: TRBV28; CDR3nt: TGTGCCAGCAGTTGGAATTCACCCCTCCACTTT; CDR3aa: CASSWNSPLHF
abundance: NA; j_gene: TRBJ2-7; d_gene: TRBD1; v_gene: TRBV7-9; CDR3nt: TGTGCCAGCAGCTTAGGAGGGGGCGGGTACGAGCAGTACTTC; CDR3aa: CASSLGGGGYEQYF
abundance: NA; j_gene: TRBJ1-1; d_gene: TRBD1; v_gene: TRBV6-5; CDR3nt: TGTGCCAGCAGCGACAGGGGAGGTATTGACACTGAAGCTTTCTTT; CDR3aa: CASSDRGGIDTEAFF
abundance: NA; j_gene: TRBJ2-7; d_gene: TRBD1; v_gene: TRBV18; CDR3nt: TGTGCCAGCTCACTGTGGGACAGGAACTATGGCGAGCAGTACTTC; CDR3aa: CASSLWDRNYGEQYF
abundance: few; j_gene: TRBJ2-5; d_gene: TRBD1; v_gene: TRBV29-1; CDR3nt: TGCAGCGTGCCATGGACAGGCTCATGGGAGACCCAGTACTTC; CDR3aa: CSVPWTGSWETQYF
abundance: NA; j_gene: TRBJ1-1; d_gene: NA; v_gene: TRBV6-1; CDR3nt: TGTGCCAGCAGTGAACTGGGGGACACTGAAGCTTTCTTT; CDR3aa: CASSELGDTEAFF
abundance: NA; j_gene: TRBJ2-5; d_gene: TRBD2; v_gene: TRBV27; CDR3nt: TGTGCCAGTCTGATGGGACTAGCGGAACAAGAGACCCAGTACTTC; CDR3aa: CASLMGLAEQETQYF
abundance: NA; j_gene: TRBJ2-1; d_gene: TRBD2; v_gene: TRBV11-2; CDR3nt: TGTGCCAGCAGCTTTGGACTAGCGCAGTACAATGAGCAGTTCTTC; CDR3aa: CASSFGLAQYNEQFF
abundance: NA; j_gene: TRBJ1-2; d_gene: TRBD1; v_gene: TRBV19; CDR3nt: TGTGCCAGTAGTAGAGATGACAGGGGGAGATCCTACACCTTC; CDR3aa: CASSRDDRGRSYTF
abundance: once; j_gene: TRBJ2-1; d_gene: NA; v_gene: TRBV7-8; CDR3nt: TGTGCCAGCAGCTTAAGGAGGGGTAGGTTGAATGAGCAGTTCTTC; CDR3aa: CASSLRRGRLNEQFF
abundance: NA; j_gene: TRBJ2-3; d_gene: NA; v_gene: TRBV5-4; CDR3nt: TGTGCCAGCAGCTTCGGGGGGCCCACAGATACGCAGTATTTT; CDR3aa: CASSFGGPTDTQYF
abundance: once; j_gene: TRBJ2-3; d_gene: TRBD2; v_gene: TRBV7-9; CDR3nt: TGTGCCAGCAGCATACTAAGCGGGGGGGCCACAGATACGCAGTATTTT; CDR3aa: CASSILSGGATDTQYF